A selection of T cell receptor beta chains follows, all from one sample in a study of cytomegalovirus exposure and HLA in healthy donors. Only in-frame clones appear in the TCRdb table, and some are missing; sequencing was by immunoSEQ multiplex PCR. The top ten clones hold 0.8% to 0.85% of a sample with hundreds of thousands of clones, more than 80% of them seen once. The sequenced sample consisted of PBMCs. These receptors were collected from a young woman in good health and CMV-seronegative. Each CDR3 is given with its conserved first and last residue. The D gene is left open where the match is weak. For some rows the clone size is stated as once, few or many, or as a class when expanded; others skip it.

V gene	D gene	clone size	J gene	CDR3 DNA	CDR3 protein
TRBV4-1	-	-	TRBJ1-1	TGCGCCAGCAGCCAACGACAGAAAATCGAAGCTTTCTTT	CASSQRQKIEAFF
TRBV28	TRBD1	-	TRBJ1-2	TGTGCCAGCAATGACAGGGGAGGATATGGCTACACCTTC	CASNDRGGYGYTF
TRBV4-2	-	once	TRBJ2-3	TGTGCCAGCAGCCAAGAAATCCAGCGGGGCACAGATACGCAGTATTTT	CASSQEIQRGTDTQYF
TRBV7-9	TRBD1	-	TRBJ1-1	TGTGCCAGCAGCTACGGACAGGCCGATGAAGCTTTCTTT	CASSYGQADEAFF
TRBV23-1	-	-	TRBJ2-7	TGCGCCAGCAGCCCTTGCTCCTACGAGCAGTACTTC	CASSPCSYEQYF
TRBV7-9	-	-	TRBJ2-7	TGTGCCAGCAGCTCGGGACACCGAACCTACGAGCAGTACTTC	CASSSGHRTYEQYF
TRBV5-1	TRBD1	-	TRBJ2-7	TGCGCCAGCAGCTTTGGACAGGGGTTATCCTACGAGCAGTACTTC	CASSFGQGLSYEQYF
TRBV2	-	few	TRBJ2-3	TGTGCCAGGGGTACGGGGAGCACAGATACGCAGTATTTT	CARGTGSTDTQYF
TRBV30	TRBD1	-	TRBJ2-7	TGTGCCTGGAGGGGACAGGACCACTACGAGCAGTACTTC	CAWRGQDHYEQYF
TRBV10-1	-	-	TRBJ2-1	TGCGCCAGCAGTGAGTCGGTGGCGGCGAGCTCCTACAATGAGCAGTTCTTC	CASSESVAASSYNEQFF
TRBV6-1	-	-	TRBJ2-3	TGTGCCAGCAGTGAAACGATAGCGGCCTGGGTTGATACGCAGTATTTT	CASSETIAAWVDTQYF
TRBV27	-	-	TRBJ1-5	TGTGCCAGCAGTTTATGGGGGGGGCAGGGGCAGCCCCAGCATTTT	CASSLWGGQGQPQHF
TRBV30	-	few	TRBJ2-7	TGTGCCTGGACACGGGTCCGCGAGCAGTACTTC	CAWTRVREQYF
TRBV19	TRBD2	-	TRBJ2-1	TGTGCCAGTAAGGTTAGCGGGAGGAGGCATGAGCAGTTCTTC	CASKVSGRRHEQFF
TRBV6-1	-	-	TRBJ2-1	TGTGCCGGCGGGACGCAAGTTCACAATGAGCAGTTCTTC	CAGGTQVHNEQFF
TRBV28	-	-	TRBJ1-1	TGTGCCAGCAGTTCCACGGGGGAGAACACTGAAGCTTTCTTT	CASSSTGENTEAFF
TRBV11-2	-	-	TRBJ2-1	TGTGCCAGCAGCGCAACAGGGAATGAGCAGTTCTTC	CASSATGNEQFF
TRBV28	-	-	TRBJ2-5	TGTGCCAGCAGCCCAAGAGGAGAGGGGGGGGCCTCCAAGACCCAGTACTTC	CASSPRGEGGASKTQYF
TRBV7-9	TRBD1	-	TRBJ2-7	TGTGCCAGCAGCACCGGGACAGCCTACGAGCAGTACTTC	CASSTGTAYEQYF
TRBV19	-	few	TRBJ2-1	TGTGCCAGTACTATAGGGTTACACCCCAATGAGCAGTTCTTC	CASTIGLHPNEQFF
TRBV15	TRBD1	-	TRBJ2-2	TGTGCCACCAGCAGAAACAGGGGGCCCGGGGAGCTGTTTTTT	CATSRNRGPGELFF
TRBV5-1	TRBD1	-	TRBJ1-4	TGCGCCAGCAGCCCGGGACAGGGGTTCGAAAAACTGTTTTTT	CASSPGQGFEKLFF
TRBV6-1	-	-	TRBJ1-5	TGTGCCAGCCAGCCTCGACAGCCCGTTCAGCCCCAGCATTTT	CASQPRQPVQPQHF
TRBV30	TRBD1	-	TRBJ1-2	TGTGCCTGGAGTGTGAAGGGACAGGGCCCTAACTATGGCTACACCTTC	CAWSVKGQGPNYGYTF
TRBV5-1	TRBD2	once	TRBJ2-7	TGCGCCAGCAGCTTCCTAGCGGGGTACTCCTACGAGCAGTACTTC	CASSFLAGYSYEQYF
TRBV27	-	-	TRBJ2-3	TGTGCCAGCAGTTATATGGGGCACACAGATACGCAGTATTTT	CASSYMGHTDTQYF
TRBV29-1	TRBD2	-	TRBJ2-1	TGCAGCGTTGAGTTTCCAGCGGGATACAATGAGCAGTTCTTC	CSVEFPAGYNEQFF
TRBV28	TRBD2	-	TRBJ2-3	TGTGCCAGCAGTCCTACCCCCGGGGGGAGCGGGTTGAGGCAGTATTTT	CASSPTPGGSGLRQYF
TRBV7-9	TRBD2	-	TRBJ2-1	TGTGCCAGCAGCTTGCCCTCCGGGGTAGCGGGGGACTCCTACAATGAGCAGTTCTTC	CASSLPSGVAGDSYNEQFF
TRBV6-1	TRBD1	-	TRBJ1-2	TGTGCCAGCAGTGAGCCAGGGGGAGGCTATGGCTACACCTTC	CASSEPGGGYGYTF
TRBV7-8	-	-	TRBJ1-2	TGTGCCAGCAGCTTATCACAGGCCTATGGCTACACCTTC	CASSLSQAYGYTF
TRBV6-4	-	-	TRBJ1-5	TGTGCCAGCAGTGCCCCGTGGGGGGGCGAACAGCCCCAGCATTTT	CASSAPWGGEQPQHF
TRBV6-5	-	-	TRBJ1-4	TGTGCCAGCAGTCCCGCGGGGGAGGAACTGTTTTTT	CASSPAGEELFF
TRBV5-4	-	-	TRBJ2-5	TGTGCCAGCAGCTGGTCGACAGCGCAAGAGACCCAGTACTTC	CASSWSTAQETQYF
TRBV5-1	-	-	TRBJ1-1	TGCGCCAGCAGTGATTTAGTTGAGAGGTTCACTGAAGCTTTCTTT	CASSDLVERFTEAFF
TRBV5-8	TRBD1	-	TRBJ1-2	TGTGCCAGCAGCCGTCGACAGGGCTCACTTCAAGGAGGCTACACCTTC	CASSRRQGSLQGGYTF
TRBV27	TRBD1	-	TRBJ1-3	TGTGCCAGCAGTCCCCGGGACAGGGCCCCCCCTGCCATCTCTGGAAACACCATATATTTT	CASSPRDRAPPAISGNTIYF
TRBV28	TRBD1	-	TRBJ1-3	TGTGCCAGCAGTAGGACAGGGGCCGGTGGAAACACCATATATTTT	CASSRTGAGGNTIYF
TRBV27	-	-	TRBJ2-6	TGTGCCAGCAGTTTAAAATCGGTCTCTGGGGCCAACGTCCTGACTTTC	CASSLKSVSGANVLTF
TRBV6-5	TRBD1	few	TRBJ1-2	TGTGCCAGCAGTTACTCGGGACAGAACTATGGCTACACCTTC	CASSYSGQNYGYTF
TRBV6-6	-	many	TRBJ1-5	TGTGCCAGCAGACCTACAGGGTTCAATCAGCCCCAGCATTTT	CASRPTGFNQPQHF
TRBV2	-	-	TRBJ2-5	TGTGCCAGCAGTTTACTAGATTCTCAAGAGACCCAGTACTTC	CASSLLDSQETQYF
TRBV5-1	-	-	TRBJ1-1	TGCGCCACCCGTCTCTTGGCGGACACTGAAGCTTTCTTT	CATRLLADTEAFF
TRBV6-5	-	-	TRBJ1-1	TGTGCCAGCAGTTCCTTCTTATCTGGCGGCACTGAAGCTTTCTTT	CASSSFLSGGTEAFF
TRBV7-9	-	-	TRBJ2-1	TGTGCCAGCGGCGGGACAGATTACAATGAGCAGTTCTTC	CASGGTDYNEQFF
TRBV5-4	TRBD1	few	TRBJ1-2	TGTGCCAGCAGCCCCCGCAGGACAGGGAGCGGCTACACCTTC	CASSPRRTGSGYTF
TRBV11-2	-	-	TRBJ1-2	TGTGCCAGCAGCTCAACTCGGGGGGGCGGCTACACCTTC	CASSSTRGGGYTF
TRBV18	TRBD1	-	TRBJ1-2	TGTGCCAGCTCACCAGGAGGGACAGACTATGGCTACACCTTC	CASSPGGTDYGYTF
TRBV2	-	-	TRBJ2-7	TGTGCCAGCAGTGAAGGGCAGGTGACCTACGAGCAGTACTTC	CASSEGQVTYEQYF
TRBV5-1	-	-	TRBJ2-7	TGCGCCAGCAGCTTACGCGGCTCCTACGAGCAGTACTTC	CASSLRGSYEQYF
TRBV19	TRBD1	-	TRBJ1-3	TGTGCCAGTAGCCGACCGGGACAGGGGGCCGGAAACACCATATATTTT	CASSRPGQGAGNTIYF
TRBV19	TRBD1	-	TRBJ1-4	TGTGCCAGTAGTAAAACTCCGGGACAGCGAAATGAAAAACTGTTTTTT	CASSKTPGQRNEKLFF
TRBV27	-	-	TRBJ1-4	TGTGCCAGCAGCCCGGGGGTAAGGGAAAAACTGTTTTTT	CASSPGVREKLFF
TRBV6-4	TRBD2	-	TRBJ2-1	TGTGCCAGCAGTGCCTCCCTAGCGGGGGGGAACAATGAGCAGTTCTTC	CASSASLAGGNNEQFF
TRBV27	TRBD2	-	TRBJ2-1	TGTGCCAGCAGTCTAGTAGCGGGAGACGGCTACAATGAGCAGTTCTTC	CASSLVAGDGYNEQFF
TRBV5-1	TRBD1	-	TRBJ1-2	TGCGCCAGCAGCTTGGTCGTGGGACAGGTCTATGGCTACACCTTC	CASSLVVGQVYGYTF
TRBV15	TRBD1	-	TRBJ1-5	TGTGCCACCAGCAAGTCCTTTACAGGGGAGCAGCCCCAGCATTTT	CATSKSFTGEQPQHF
TRBV9	-	once	TRBJ2-1	TGTGCCAGCAGCGTTTCCGGCGGGACCTCCTACAATGAGCAGTTCTTC	CASSVSGGTSYNEQFF